Each of the 2 T cell receptor beta chains below was sequenced from the same sample in a study of T cell responses to AZD1222 COVID-19 vaccine. Assay: immunoSEQ multiplex PCR; the TCRdb copy retains only in-frame clones and omits some. The data contain more than 150,000 clones, almost 90% of them singletons. This sample comprised peripheral blood, obtained on day 0 of AZD1222 vaccination. The receptors stem from an adult in good health.

This sequence joins TRBV10-1 and TRBJ2-7; D not certain. V was shortened by 3 bases and J by 2 bases, with 14 bases between the two germline ends. Per germline, CDR1 WNHNN and CDR2 SYGVQD (reference sequence). This CDR3 comprises 15 residues. This CDR3 reads CASSDRQEKAYEQYF. The CDR3 coding sequence is TGCGCCAGCAGTGATAGGCAGGAGAAAGCCTACGAGCAGTACTTC.

The chain is built from TRBV9 and TRBJ2-6; D is undetermined. CDR3 length equals 13 residues. Germline assignment: CDR1 SGDLS and CDR2 YYNGEE. V was shortened by 3 bases and J by 4 bases, with 5 bases between the two germline ends. In nucleotides, the CDR3 is TGTGCCAGCAGCGGAGGAGGGGCCAACGTCCTGACTTTC. Translating gives CASSGGGANVLTF.